The 11 T cell receptor beta chains reported below all come from one sample, sequenced in a study of naive and memory T cell subsets. Ligated cDNA was amplified by four rounds of PCR with nested alpha and beta constant-region primers and SP2. TCRdb re-called the UMI-ligation and nested PCR reads through MiXCR, storing one row per CDR3 protein. The sample data list 75 to 100 distinct CDR3 sequences. The sequenced sample consisted of effector memory CD4+ T cells from blood. Regarding subset: effector memory, CD45RA- CD27-. These receptors all stem from a human donor in good health.

As regards this clonotype: A library made for alpha chains picked up this beta chain off target, so its size means little. V usage is TRBV20-1 and J usage is TRBJ2-7; unclear D gene. Germline V gives CDR1 DFQATT, CDR2 SNEGSKA (reference sequence). There are 15 residues in the CDR3. V lost 3 bases, J lost 0 bases, and 15 bases lay in between. CDR3 coding DNA: TGCAGTGCTAGCGATCCAGCAAAGAGCTCCTACGAGCAGTACTTC. It encodes CSASDPAKSSYEQYF.

A word on this clonotype: This beta chain lies outside the target of a library built for alpha chains; its clone size means little. The rearrangement uses TRBV4-1 and TRBJ2-7; D is unclear. Trimming removed 0 bases from V and 7 bases from J, with 16 bases in between. This CDR3 is 15 amino acids long. CDR1 and CDR2 (germline): MGHRA, YSYEKL. The CDR3 loop is CASSQELTALPEQYF. CDR3 bases: TGCGCCAGCAGCCAAGAACTTACGGCCCTCCCGGAGCAGTACTTC.

About this clonotype: A library prepared for alpha chains yielded this beta chain as an off-target read; its size is of little meaning. This rearrangement joins TRBV4-3 to TRBJ2-2; D is possibly TRBD1 (6 bases). The V gene's germline CDR1 is LGHNA and CDR2 YSLEER. CDR3 length: 14 amino acids. V lost 4 bases to trimming and J lost 6 bases, with 12 bases between them. The CDR3 reads CASSRNRVPGELFF. The CDR3 DNA reads TGCGCCAGCAGCCGAAACAGGGTGCCCGGGGAGCTGTTTTTT.

As for this clonotype: Being off target in a library aimed at alpha chains, this beta chain has a size of little meaning. DNA for the CDR3: TGTGCCAGCAGGCTGGGACACTTGAACACTGAAGCTTTCTTT. It encodes CASRLGHLNTEAFF. V gene TRBV6-5 combines with J gene TRBJ1-1, with a weak D call TRBD1 (6 bases). CDR3 length: 14 residues. The V gene lost 6 bases and the J gene lost 0 bases, with 11 bases spanning the gap. The V gene's germline CDR1 is MNHEY and CDR2 SVGAGI.

As to this clonotype: A library made for alpha chains picked up this beta chain off target, so its size means little. The chain joins TRBV29-1 to TRBJ1-2; 7 bases fit TRBD1. CDR3 size: 13 residues. The germline CDR1 and CDR2 sequences are SQVTM and ANQGSEA. V lost 1 base to trimming and J lost 7 bases; unmatched junction nucleotides: 6. CDR3 DNA: TGCAGCGTTGAAGGCCGACAGGGCCGTGGCTACACCTTC. It codes for CSVEGRQGRGYTF.

As to this clonotype: In a library made to pick up alpha chains, this beta chain is a stray read with a size that means little. The V call is TRBV20-1, the J call TRBJ1-1; 10 bases agree with TRBD1. CDR1 DFQATT and CDR2 SNEGSKA come from the germline V gene (reference sequence). The junction had 5 bases not matched to a gene; V was cut back by 3 bases and J by 1 base. The CDR3 covers 15 residues. The CDR3 here is CSARRQGARNTEAFF. CDR3 in DNA: TGCAGTGCTAGGAGACAGGGGGCGCGGAACACTGAAGCTTTCTTT.

A word on this clonotype: Because the library targeted alpha chains, this beta chain is an off-target read whose size means little. The chain combines TRBV7-9 with TRBJ1-3; D remains ambiguous. Germline CDR1 reads SEHNR; CDR2 reads FQNEAQ (reference sequence). The V end was cut by 4 bases, the J end by 0 bases, with 7 bases between. The CDR3 contains 14 residues. In DNA form, the CDR3 reads TGTGCCAGCAGCTCGACATACTCTGGAAACACCATATATTTT. Protein: CASSSTYSGNTIYF.

The count of this clonotype is one. A library made for alpha chains picked up this beta chain off target, so its size means little. J is TRBJ2-5 and V is TRBV20-1; weak D call: TRBD1 (5 bases). The CDR3 loop spans 16 amino acids. V lost 3 bases and J lost 2, with 19 bases in between. The germline CDR1 and CDR2 sequences are DFQATT and SNEGSKA (reference sequence). The CDR3 DNA follows: TGCAGTGCTAGTCCCCCCCACAGGCTACGACAAGAGACCCAGTACTTC. Translating it yields CSASPPHRLRQETQYF.

Points on this clonotype: A library made for alpha chains picked up this beta chain off target, so its size means little. The J gene is TRBJ2-7, the V gene TRBV20-1; 8 bases fit TRBD1. Unmatched junction bases numbered 15, after V lost 3 bases and J lost 2 bases. The CDR3 spans 17 residues. Germline CDR1 DFQATT, CDR2 SNEGSKA (reference sequence). In nucleotides, the CDR3 is TGCAGTGCTAGTGACCTTCGGACAGGGCTGACAGCCTACGAGCAGTACTTC. Encoded protein: CSASDLRTGLTAYEQYF.

Concerning this clonotype itself: Little can be read into the size of this beta chain, an off-target read in a library designed for alpha chains. CDR3 protein: CASSPTGQPKETQYF. The CDR3, as DNA: TGTGCCAGCAGCCCAACGGGACAGCCAAAAGAGACCCAGTACTTC. This rearrangement joins TRBV7-2 to TRBJ2-5; 7 positions agree with TRBD1. V lost 5 bases, J lost 3 bases, and 9 bases stayed unmatched. Germline assignment: CDR1 SGHTA and CDR2 FQGNSA. This CDR3 has 15 amino acids.

Concerning this clonotype: This beta chain is an unintended read in a library built for alpha chains; its size means little. The chain has TRBV5-1 and TRBJ2-1; maybe TRBD2 (6 bases). CDR3 length: 13 residues. CDR1 SGHRS and CDR2 YFSETQ come from the germline V gene. The V end lost 0 bases, the J end lost 8 bases, and 9 bases lay between the germline ends. CDR3 loop: CASSLVTSDEQFF. The CDR3 DNA sequence: TGCGCCAGCAGCTTGGTGACTAGTGATGAGCAGTTCTTC.